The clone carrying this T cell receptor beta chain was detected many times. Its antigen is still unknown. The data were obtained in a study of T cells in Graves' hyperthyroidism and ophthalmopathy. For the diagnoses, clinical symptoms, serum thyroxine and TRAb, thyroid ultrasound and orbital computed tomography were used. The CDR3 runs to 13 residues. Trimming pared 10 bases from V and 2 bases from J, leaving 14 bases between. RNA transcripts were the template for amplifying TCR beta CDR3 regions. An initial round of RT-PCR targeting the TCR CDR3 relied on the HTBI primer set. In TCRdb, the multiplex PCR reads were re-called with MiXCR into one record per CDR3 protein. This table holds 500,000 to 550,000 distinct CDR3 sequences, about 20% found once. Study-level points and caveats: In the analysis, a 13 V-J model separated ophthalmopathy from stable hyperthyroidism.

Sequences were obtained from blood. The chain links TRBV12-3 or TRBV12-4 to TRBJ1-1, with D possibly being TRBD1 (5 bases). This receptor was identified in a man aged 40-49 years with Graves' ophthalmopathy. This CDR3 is CATSRVSNTEAFF. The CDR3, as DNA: TGTGCCACCTCCAGGGTGTCCAACACTGAAGCTTTCTTT.